This TCR beta chain was captured in a study of T cells in Graves' hyperthyroidism and ophthalmopathy (dated by TCRdb to the late 2010s). As for the study more broadly: Peripheral blood samples were taken at the time of initial diagnosis, prior to any treatment. The 100 or so discovery patients were randomly divided into training and test sets at a 7:3 ratio. Following sampling, methimazole starting at 30 mg daily was given to hyperthyroidism patients, and high-dose intravenous methylprednisolone was given to ophthalmopathy patients. Prospective prediction of ophthalmopathy was tested in an independent validation cohort consisting of roughly 19 hyperthyroidism patients and 15 to 17 patients who later progressed to ophthalmopathy. Thyroid tissue and blood T-cell repertoires from roughly 6 Graves' hyperthyroidism patients were also compared in the study. TCR Vbeta CDR3 sequencing of roughly 140 peripheral blood samples (roughly 43 ophthalmopathy, about 75 hyperthyroidism and around 17 progressor patients) is reported in the paper. To identify distinguishing TCR V-J signatures, a discovery cohort of around 100 patients was used, comprising some 45 with Graves' ophthalmopathy and under 60 with stable Graves' hyperthyroidism. Points the paper makes about the study in general: During validation, the model predicted progression to ophthalmopathy a median of roughly 7.1 months ahead of onset, with 60% to 71% sensitivity and 72.22% specificity. Sample size was not statistically predetermined, and blinding of investigators to group allocation was not performed. Most expanded thyroid clonotypes (frequency above 0.001) were also detected in blood, suggesting blood repertoires may reflect thyroid immune responses. In cross-validation, a model built on a 13 V-J signature told ophthalmopathy apart from stable hyperthyroidism with approximately 90% sensitivity and around 81% specificity, and in testing the same model reached 80%/75%.

TCR beta CDR3 regions were amplified from RNA transcripts. A first-round RT-PCR of the TCR CDR3 used the HTBI primer set with the Qiagen OneStep RT-PCR kit. Libraries were constructed in a second round of multiplex PCR, after which size selection and purification were performed. Sequencing of the libraries was done on an Illumina HiSeq2000 using paired-end 100 bp reads. The original pipeline was this. SOAPnuke was used to process the raw data, throwing out any read that contained adapters or uncalled bases, had a mean Phred below 15, or lacked an exact constant-primer or identifier match. High-quality paired reads were merged using COPE v1.2.5, and each unique nucleotide sequence was defined as a clonotype. Clonotypes were aligned to IMGT TRBV, TRBD and TRBJ reference segments using MiTCR v1.1. The analysis was restricted to V-J combinations with a frequency above 0.0001, which together covered over 99% of the repertoires. The TCS score was defined as the ratio of F50 (clonal expansion) to E x V (chaos), calculated using BLOSUM62-based TCRdist between CDR3 peptides within each V-J. Welch's t-statistics and random forest reduced fewer than 550 V-J features to 13, which were used in a naive Bayes classifier (R e1071). The public sequencing data were trimmed at Q25 with fastp and processed into clonotypes with MiXCR by TCRdb, which kept only in-frame beta chains. Identical CDR3 proteins give one entry, which carries the most common genes and DNA. The V and J calls shown here were made by TCRdb, not taken from the authors' results. This sample comprises fewer than 450,000 distinct CDR3 sequences, approximately 17% of them detected only once. Together, the top ten hold 40% of the sample.

Ophthalmopathy patients had moderately to severely active disease, with a Clinical Activity Score of 3 or more, a NOSPECS grade of 4 or more, and a disease duration of less than 3 months. Any patient with an uncontrolled infection, another autoimmune disease, pregnancy or lactation was excluded. Diagnoses were based on clinical symptoms, serum thyroxine and TRAb, thyroid ultrasound and orbital computed tomography. PBMCs were separated from roughly 10 ml of fresh peripheral blood using Ficoll-Paque density gradient centrifugation. Total RNA was extracted using Trizol reagent, and RNA quality was assessed on an Agilent 2100 Bioanalyzer. Trimming removed 7 bases from V and 2 bases from J, leaving 11 bases between the germline ends. Its CDR3 holds 13 amino acids, cysteine through phenylalanine. Here the CDR3 DNA is all that survives: 39 bases in frame from base 1. CDR1 and CDR2 are drawn from the germline V gene: MNHNS, SASEGT.

Details on this clonotype: Its recognized antigen is unknown. No much larger clonotype is one base removed from it; base qualities were not supplied.

This TCR was sampled from a man between 18 and 29 years old with Graves' ophthalmopathy. This chain is built from TRBV6-1 and TRBJ1-1; the D region possibly corresponds to TRBD1 (6 bases align). The sequenced sample consisted of blood. The bases are TGTGCCAGCAACCAGGGGCTCAACACTGAAGCTTTCTTT. Protein translation: CASNQGLNTEAFF.